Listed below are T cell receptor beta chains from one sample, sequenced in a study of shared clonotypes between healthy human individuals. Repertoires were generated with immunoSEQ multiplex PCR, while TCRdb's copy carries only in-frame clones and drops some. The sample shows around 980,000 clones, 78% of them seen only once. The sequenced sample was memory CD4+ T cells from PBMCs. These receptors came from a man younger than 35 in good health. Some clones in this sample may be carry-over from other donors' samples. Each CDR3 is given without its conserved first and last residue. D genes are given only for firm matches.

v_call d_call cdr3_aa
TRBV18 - ASSRGLENEQY
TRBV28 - ASRTSNQPQH
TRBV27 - ASSYAGASYEQY
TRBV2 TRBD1 ASRDRGISGYT
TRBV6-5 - ASSRLERGHEQF
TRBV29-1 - SVGGGEGHGNTEAF
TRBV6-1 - ASSEARDEQY
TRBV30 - PPGGKQGSYEQY
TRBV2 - ASGPQETQY
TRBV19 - ASRERAGITSYGYT
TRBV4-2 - ASSQDVSVSYSNQPQH
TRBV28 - ASGSKGPMLEKLF
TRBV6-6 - ASSYRAGRGIQPQH
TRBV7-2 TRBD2 ASSFERDTDTQY
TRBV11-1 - ASSPWVGELF
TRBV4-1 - ASSQQLLGYGEQY
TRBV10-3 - AISEGPTDTQY
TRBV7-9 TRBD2 ASSLLAGTTDTQY
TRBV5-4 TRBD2 ASSLVLSSGRVNTGELF
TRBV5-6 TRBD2 ASSLQREFGVETDTQY
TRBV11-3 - ASSSRATDTQY
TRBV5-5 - ASSLEVRHANVLT
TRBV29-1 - SVELTDKETQY
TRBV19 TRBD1 ASSPRTGADTQY
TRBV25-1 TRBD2 ASSPSGSRSRGEQY
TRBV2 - ASSVGGDQPQH
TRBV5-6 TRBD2 ASARGLAGDSGELF
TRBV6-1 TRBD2 ASSERARSGGMVGETQY
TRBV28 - VTSRGSAYEQY
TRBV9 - ASSVGPRDTDIQY
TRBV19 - ASSPAGAAREKLF
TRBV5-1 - ASSLLGTWSNEQF
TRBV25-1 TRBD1 ASSEGQGGARFDEKLF
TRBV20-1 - SALEDTQY
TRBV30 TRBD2 AWSAGGSYEQY
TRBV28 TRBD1 ASSLAGTGRQYEQY
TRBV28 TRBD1 ASSPGGTGELF
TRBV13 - ASSSSMGAPYEQY
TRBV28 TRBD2 ASSPGLAGLTDTQY
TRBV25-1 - AAGTVGSYNEQF
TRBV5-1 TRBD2 ASSPLAGGENEQF
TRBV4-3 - ASSQGDGETQY
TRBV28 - ASSFGGSLDYGYT
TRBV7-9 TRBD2 ASSPLRTSGGETQY
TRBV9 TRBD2 ASSATSGRPDTQY
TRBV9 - ASSVGSIDGEETQY
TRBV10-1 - ASSGTDPISYEQY
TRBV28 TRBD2 ASSPPPWGGGTDTQY